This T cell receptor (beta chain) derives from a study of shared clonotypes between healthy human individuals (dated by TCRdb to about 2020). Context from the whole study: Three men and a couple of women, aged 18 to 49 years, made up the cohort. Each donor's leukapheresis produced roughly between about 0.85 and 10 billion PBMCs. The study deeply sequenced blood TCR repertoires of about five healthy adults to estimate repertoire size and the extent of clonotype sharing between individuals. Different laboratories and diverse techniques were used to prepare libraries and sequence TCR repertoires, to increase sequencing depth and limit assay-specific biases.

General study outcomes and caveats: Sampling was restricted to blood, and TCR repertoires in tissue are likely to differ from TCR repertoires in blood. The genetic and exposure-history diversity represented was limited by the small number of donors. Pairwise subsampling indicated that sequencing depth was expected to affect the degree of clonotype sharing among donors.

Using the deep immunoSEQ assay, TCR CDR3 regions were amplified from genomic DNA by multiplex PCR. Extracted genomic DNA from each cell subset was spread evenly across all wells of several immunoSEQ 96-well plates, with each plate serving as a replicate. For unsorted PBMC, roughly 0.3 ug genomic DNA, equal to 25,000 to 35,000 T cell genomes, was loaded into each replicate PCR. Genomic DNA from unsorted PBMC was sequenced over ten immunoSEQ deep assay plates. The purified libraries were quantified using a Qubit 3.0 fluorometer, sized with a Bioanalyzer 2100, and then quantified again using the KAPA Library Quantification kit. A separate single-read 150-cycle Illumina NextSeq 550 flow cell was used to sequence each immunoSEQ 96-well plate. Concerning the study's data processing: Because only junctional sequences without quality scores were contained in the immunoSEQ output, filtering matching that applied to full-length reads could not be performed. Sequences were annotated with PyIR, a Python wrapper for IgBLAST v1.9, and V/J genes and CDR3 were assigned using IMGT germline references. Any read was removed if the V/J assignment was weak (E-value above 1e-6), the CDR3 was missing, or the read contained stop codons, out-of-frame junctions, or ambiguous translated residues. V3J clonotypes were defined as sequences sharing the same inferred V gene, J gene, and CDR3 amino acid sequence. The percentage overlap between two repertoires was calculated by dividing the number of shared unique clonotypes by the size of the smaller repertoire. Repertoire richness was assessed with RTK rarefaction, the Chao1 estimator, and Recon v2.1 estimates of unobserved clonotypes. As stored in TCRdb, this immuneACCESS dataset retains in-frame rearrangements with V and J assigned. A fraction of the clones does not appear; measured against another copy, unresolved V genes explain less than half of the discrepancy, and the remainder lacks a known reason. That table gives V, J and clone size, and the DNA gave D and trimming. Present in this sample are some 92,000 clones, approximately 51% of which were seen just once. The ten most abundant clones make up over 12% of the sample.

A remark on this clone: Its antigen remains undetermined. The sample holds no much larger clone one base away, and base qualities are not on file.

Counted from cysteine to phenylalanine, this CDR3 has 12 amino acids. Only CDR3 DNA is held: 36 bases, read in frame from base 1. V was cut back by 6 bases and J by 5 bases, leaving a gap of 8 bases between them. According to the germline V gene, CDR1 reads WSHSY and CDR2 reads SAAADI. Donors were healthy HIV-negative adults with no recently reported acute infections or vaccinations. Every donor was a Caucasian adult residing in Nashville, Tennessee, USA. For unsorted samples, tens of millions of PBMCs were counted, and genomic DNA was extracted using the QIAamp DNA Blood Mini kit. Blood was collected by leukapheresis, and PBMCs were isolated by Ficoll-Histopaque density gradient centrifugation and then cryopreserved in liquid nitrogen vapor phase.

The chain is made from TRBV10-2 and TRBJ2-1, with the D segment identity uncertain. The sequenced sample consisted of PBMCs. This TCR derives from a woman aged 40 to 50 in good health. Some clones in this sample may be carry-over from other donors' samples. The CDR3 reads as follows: CASSSAHNEQFF. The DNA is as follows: TGCGCCAGCAGCTCAGCCCACAATGAGCAGTTCTTC.